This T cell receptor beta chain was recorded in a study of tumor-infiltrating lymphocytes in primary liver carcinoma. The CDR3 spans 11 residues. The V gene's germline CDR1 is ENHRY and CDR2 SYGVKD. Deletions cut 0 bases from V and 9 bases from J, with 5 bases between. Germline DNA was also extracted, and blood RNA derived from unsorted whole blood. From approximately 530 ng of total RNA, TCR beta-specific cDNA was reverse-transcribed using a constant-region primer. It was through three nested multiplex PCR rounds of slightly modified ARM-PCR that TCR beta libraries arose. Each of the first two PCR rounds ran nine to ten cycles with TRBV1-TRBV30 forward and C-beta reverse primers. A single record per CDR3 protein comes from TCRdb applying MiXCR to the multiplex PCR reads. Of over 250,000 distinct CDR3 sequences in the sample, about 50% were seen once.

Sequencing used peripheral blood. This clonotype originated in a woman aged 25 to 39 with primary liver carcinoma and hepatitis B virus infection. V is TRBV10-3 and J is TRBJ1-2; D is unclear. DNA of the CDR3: TGTGCCATCAGTGAGTCGACGTGCTACACCTTC. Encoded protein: CAISESTCYTF.